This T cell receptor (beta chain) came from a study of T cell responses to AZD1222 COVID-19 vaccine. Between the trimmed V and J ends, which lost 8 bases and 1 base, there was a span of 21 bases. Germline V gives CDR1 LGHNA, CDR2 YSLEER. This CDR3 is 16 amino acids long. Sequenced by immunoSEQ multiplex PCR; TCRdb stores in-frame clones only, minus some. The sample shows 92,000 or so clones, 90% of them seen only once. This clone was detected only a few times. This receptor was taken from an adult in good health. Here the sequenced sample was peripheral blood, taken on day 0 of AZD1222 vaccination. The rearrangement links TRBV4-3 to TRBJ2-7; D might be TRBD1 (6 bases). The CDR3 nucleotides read TGCGCCAGCCAATCCCTCGCCGGGACATCTTCCTACGAGCAGTACTTC. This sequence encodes CASQSLAGTSSYEQYF.